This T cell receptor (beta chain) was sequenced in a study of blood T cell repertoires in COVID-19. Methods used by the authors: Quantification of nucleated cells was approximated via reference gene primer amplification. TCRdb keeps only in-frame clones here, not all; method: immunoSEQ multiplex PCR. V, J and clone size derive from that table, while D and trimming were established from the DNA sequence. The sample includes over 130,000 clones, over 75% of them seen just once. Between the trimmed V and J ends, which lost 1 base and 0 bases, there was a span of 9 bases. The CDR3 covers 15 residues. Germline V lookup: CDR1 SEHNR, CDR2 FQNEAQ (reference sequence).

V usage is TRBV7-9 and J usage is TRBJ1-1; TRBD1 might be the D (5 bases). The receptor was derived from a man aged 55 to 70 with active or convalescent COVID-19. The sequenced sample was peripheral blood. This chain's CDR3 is CASSLEGQVNTEAFF. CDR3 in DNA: TGTGCCAGCAGCTTAGAGGGGCAGGTGAACACTGAAGCTTTCTTT.